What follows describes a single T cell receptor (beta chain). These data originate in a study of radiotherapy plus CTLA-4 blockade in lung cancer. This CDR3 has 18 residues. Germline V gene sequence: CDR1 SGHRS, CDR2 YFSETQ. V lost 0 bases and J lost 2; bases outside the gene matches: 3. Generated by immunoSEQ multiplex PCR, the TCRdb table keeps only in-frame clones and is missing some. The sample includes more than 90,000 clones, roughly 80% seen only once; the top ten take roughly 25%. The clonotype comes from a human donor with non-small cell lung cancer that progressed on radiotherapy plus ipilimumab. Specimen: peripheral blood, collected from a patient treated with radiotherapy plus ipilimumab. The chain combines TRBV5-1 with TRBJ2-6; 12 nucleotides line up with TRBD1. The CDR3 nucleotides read TGCGCCAGCAGCTTGGCCGGGACAGGGGGCACTGGGGCCAACGTCCTGACTTTC. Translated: CASSLAGTGGTGANVLTF.